Described below is a single TCR beta chain sequence and its context. Antigen specificity is unknown. Any history of autoimmune disease or systemic immunosuppression disqualified patients. This sample was taken from a study of OX40 agonist ivuxolimab in advanced cancers. Study-level points and caveats: Low normalized T-cell clonal expansion was additionally recorded for some nonresponders. Blood T cells, both CD4+ and CD8+, expanded clonally by week 6 at 0.1 to 3.0 mg/kg. Researchers report that CD8+ T cells had, on average, more expanded clones than CD4+.

Germline CDR1 PRHDT, CDR2 FYEKMQ (reference sequence). The CDR3 sequence is 16 residues long. After removal of 5 bases from V and 2 bases from J, the junction contained 10 bases not matched to a gene. TCRdb keeps only in-frame clones here, not all; method: immunoSEQ multiplex PCR. This table holds more than 65,000 clones, about 85% found once. The gene calls are TRBV13 and TRBJ2-3; 7 bases fit TRBD2. This TCR came from an adult with an advanced solid tumor such as melanoma, head and neck, liver or kidney cancer. The sample was CD4+ or CD8+ T cells sorted from blood, taken in a trial of the OX40 agonist ivuxolimab. The CDR3 DNA reads TGTGCCAGCAGCCCGGGTTTAGCGGGTTCCACAGATACGCAGTATTTT. The encoded protein is CASSPGLAGSTDTQYF.